This TCR beta chain was recovered during a study of human T cells and chemical hapten exposure (dated by TCRdb to about 2021). Turning to the overall study: For sensitization, 2% DPC in acetone was applied to a roughly 2 cm by roughly 2 cm area of upper inner arm skin. Throughout the approximately 22-week study period, patients were also given weekly therapeutic DPC doses on the scalp. Patch tests used Finn chambers with 0.01% DPC on the upper back, scored after 6 days by International Contact Dermatitis Research Group standards. The mostly female patient cohort included alopecia areata with under or over 50% scalp involvement, alopecia totalis and alopecia universalis. Libraries were pooled for sequencing, and variation in per-sample TCR yields was attributed mainly to small differences in library volumes within the pool. Peripheral blood TCR repertoire changes were tracked in vivo in alopecia patients during primary and secondary sensitization to the hapten diphenylcyclopropenone (DPC). Blood was sampled from patients pre-sensitization (week 0) and at 2, 6 and about 24 weeks after DPC sensitization. Roughly 30 alopecia patients provided blood for TCR sequencing at one to four time points (pre-sensitization, 2, 6 and 24 weeks).

From its cysteine to its phenylalanine, the CDR3 spans 15 amino acids. Of the read, only the CDR3 DNA is kept; its 45 bases are in frame from base 1. The germline V gene (reference sequence) supplies CDR1 DFQATT and CDR2 SNEGSKA. V is trimmed back by 2 bases and J by 0 bases, and the junction contains 2 bases that no gene match accounts for. The library was prepared using RACE. The reads were generated on a NextSeq 500. During library preparation, unique molecular identifiers were attached to individual cDNA molecules so that TCRs could be counted in a quantitative, reproducible way. Each blood RNA sample was used to sequence both TCR alpha and TCR beta chains. The paper's processing steps were these. The median number of TCRs per sample was roughly 98,000, ranging from about 23,224 to 700,000. The Decombinator software suite was used to annotate the V, J and CDR3 of the TCR reads. To make PS versus PT1 abundance plots, every sample was subsampled to the same number of TCRs (28,000). TCRs were defined as expanded if absent before sensitization and observed at least eight times at the 2-week time point. Using fastp trimming at Q25 and MiXCR clonotype assembly, TCRdb reanalyzed the public sequencing data and kept in-frame beta chains. Entries are consolidated by CDR3 protein sequence, retaining the most common genes and DNA. The V and J calls, along with clone size, are taken from TCRdb and not from the paper's own processing. For this sample there are 180,000 or so distinct CDR3 sequences; 14% appear just once. The ten most abundant clones make up 1.5% to 2% of the sample.

A few counts support this clonotype. The antigen it binds to is not known. No base-level quality is on record; no much larger clone is a single base apart. The sample's time point, from its label and the paper: patch test 1, 2 weeks after DPC sensitization. Taken with the paper, the label for treatment or condition translates to: therapeutic diphenylcyclopropenone sensitization with weekly scalp DPC. Blood at each patch-test visit was drawn before the patch test was applied. Patients were considered eligible if aged 18 to 70, diagnosed with alopecia and deemed suitable for DPC therapy, and patients were excluded if pregnant. Total RNA was isolated from unfractionated whole blood collected in Tempus Blood RNA tubes. General conclusions and limits of the study: No change with DPC sensitization was found in the number of TCRs above 1 in 1000 frequency, and no evidence of global repertoire structure alterations was found. A positive correlation was found between the number of PT1 expanded TCRs and patch test score, with significance reached at thresholds 8, 16 and 32 but not 4. Significantly more large CDR3 similarity clusters were formed by expanded TCRs than by pre-sensitization or healthy control sets, consistent with antigen-driven responses. After repeated subsampling, the strength of the expansion versus patch-test correlation and the threshold at which it became significant changed. Because every patient had alopecia, a presumed autoimmune disease, the patients' immune response might differ from that of healthy individuals.

Recombination connected TRBV20-1 to TRBJ1-4; 8 nucleotides in the junction match TRBD1. The source material was whole blood, sampled in connection with sensitization to the hapten diphenylcyclopropenone (DPC). The sequence came from a woman in her thirties with alopecia areata. Some clones in this sample may be carry-over from other donors' samples. The DNA reads TGCAGTGCTAGAACAGGGGGGTCAACTAATGAAAAACTGTTTTTT. The encoded protein is CSARTGGSTNEKLFF.